This T cell receptor (beta chain) was found in a study of blood T cell repertoires in COVID-19. Study context: Nucleic acid was either cDNA or gDNA, and it came from T cells, B-cell-depleted T cells, or PBMCs.

The CDR3 spans 15 residues. CDR1 SEHNR and CDR2 FQNEAQ come from the germline V gene (reference sequence). V shed 4 bases, J shed 0 bases, and the junction held 3 bases outside the gene matches. Individuals aged roughly 18 to 95 years were recruited from 24 US areas. Donors in Cohort 3 who had recovered were those with two negative PCRs, healthcare professional clearance, or resolution of their symptoms. Study processing details: It was from reference gene primer amplification that nucleated cell counts were estimated. Profiled with immunoSEQ multiplex PCR; TCRdb holds only in-frame clones, not every one. That table supplies the V and J calls and clone size; D and trimming were determined from the DNA. The table includes over 250,000 clones, about 89% detected once.

This TCR was recovered from a man aged 40-49 years who had recovered from COVID-19. Source material: PBMCs or T cells enriched from blood (not recorded which). The chain couples TRBV7-9 to TRBJ1-3; 7 bases are shared with TRBD1. The CDR3 loop reads CASSSRDSSGNTIYF. The DNA for the CDR3 is TGTGCCAGCAGCTCACGGGACAGCTCTGGAAACACCATATATTTT.